One and the same sample provided the 12 T cell receptor beta chains below, sequenced in a study of preoperative IRX-2 immunotherapy in early breast cancer. Assay: immunoSEQ multiplex PCR; the TCRdb copy retains only in-frame clones and omits some. The data show about 98,000 clones, 86% seen once. Treatment here: preoperative locoregional IRX-2 cytokine immunotherapy. This specimen was tumor tissue, taken after IRX-2 immunotherapy. The receptors were gathered from a human donor with breast cancer.

This chain joins TRBV28 and TRBJ2-5; TRBD1 matches 9 bases. Losses at the gene ends were 6 bases for V and 6 bases for J; bases not matched to a gene: 8. Germline V CDR1 and CDR2: MDHEN, SYDVKM. The CDR3 totals 14 residues. The CDR3 DNA is TGTGCCAGCAGGGGGACAGGGTGGGCGAAGACCCAGTACTTC. The encoded protein is CASRGTGWAKTQYF.

This clone turned up a few times. The gene calls are TRBV5-1 and TRBJ2-2, with TRBD2 matching over 8 bases. The V and J ends lost 1 base and 5 bases, in that order; junction bases with no gene match: 10. The V gene's germline CDR1 is SGHRS and CDR2 YFSETQ. The CDR3 has 17 residues. The CDR3 spells CASSLRSGGALTGELFF. The CDR3 DNA is TGCGCCAGCAGCTTGAGGTCCGGGGGGGCCTTGACCGGGGAGCTGTTTTTT.

For the CDR3, the DNA is TGTGCCAGCAGTTTTCAGTCGGCAGGGAGTTTATACGAGCAGTACTTC. This sequence encodes CASSFQSAGSLYEQYF. The chain joins TRBV28 to TRBJ2-7; D tentatively fits TRBD1 or TRBD2 (5 bases each). V lost 3 bases and J 4 bases, leaving 19 bases between the germline ends. Germline V gene sequence: CDR1 MDHEN, CDR2 SYDVKM. This CDR3 has 16 amino acids.

The table lists this clone with a count of one. The chain couples TRBV4-1 to TRBJ2-5; a weak D match, TRBD1 (6 bases). With 5 bases removed from V and 8 bases from J, the gap between germline ends came to 12 bases. In germline, CDR1 is MGHRA, CDR2 YSYEKL. The CDR3 extends over 12 amino acids. CDR3 protein: CASSGSRGTQYF. The CDR3 region has the DNA TGCGCCAGCAGCGGTTCCAGGGGCACCCAGTACTTC.

This clone appeared once. The chain employs TRBV5-1 and TRBJ2-6; 7 positions match TRBD2. Unmatched junction bases numbered 4, after V lost 0 bases and J lost 1 base. The V gene's germline CDR1 is SGHRS and CDR2 YFSETQ. The CDR3 sequence is 17 residues long. This CDR3 is CASSLETGGSGANVLTF. CDR3 bases: TGCGCCAGCAGCTTGGAGACGGGAGGATCTGGGGCCAACGTCCTGACTTTC.

The chain uses TRBV5-1 and TRBJ2-7; 8 bases are a match to TRBD2. The CDR3 has 16 amino acids. Germline V lookup: CDR1 SGHRS, CDR2 YFSETQ. Trimming at V came to 0 bases and at J to 5 bases, leaving 10 bases not matched to a gene. The CDR3 loop reads CASSLVFGGAFNEQYF. The CDR3 bases are TGCGCCAGCAGCTTGGTTTTCGGGGGGGCTTTTAACGAGCAGTACTTC.

The chain employs TRBV19 and TRBJ1-6; a weak D match, TRBD1 (6 bases). The CDR3 length is 15 residues. V lost 4 bases and J 8 bases, leaving 15 bases between the germline ends. Looked up from germline, CDR1 is LNHDA and CDR2 is SQIVND (reference sequence). CDR3 region: CASSRTAAEDSPLHF. The CDR3, as DNA: TGTGCCAGTAGTAGGACAGCCGCTGAGGATTCACCCCTCCACTTT.

This chain connects TRBV14 to TRBJ1-6; D call uncertain. Trimming cost V 3 bases and J 7 bases, with 10 bases left between them. The CDR3 runs to 14 residues. Per the germline V gene, CDR1 is SGHDN and CDR2 is FVKESK. The DNA for the CDR3 is TGTGCCAGCAGCCAGGGAGTCGGGAATTCACCCCTCCACTTT. This translates into CASSQGVGNSPLHF. The full variable domain, its missing parts supplied by reference TRBV14 and TRBJ1-6, is EAGVTQFPSHSVIEKGQTVTLRCDPISGHDNLYWYRRVMGKEIKFLLHFVKESKQDESGMPNNRFLAERTGGTYSTLKVQPAELEDSGVYFCASSQGVGNSPLHFGNGTRLTVT.

The V and J genes are TRBV10-2 and TRBJ1-4, with unresolved D. V was cut by 3 bases and J by 0 bases, with 5 bases left in between. CDR3 size: 14 residues. The germline V gene encodes CDR1 WSHSY and CDR2 SAAADI. In nucleotides, the CDR3 is TGCGCCAGCAGTGAAGTGGCAACTAATGAAAAACTGTTTTTT. Protein product: CASSEVATNEKLFF.

V gene TRBV6-7 combines with J gene TRBJ2-1; 10 bases are shared with TRBD2. TRBV6-7 is recorded as an ORF, its role being uncertain. CDR3 size: 15 residues. V shed 6 bases, J shed 8 bases, and the junction held 10 bases outside the gene matches. The CDR3 DNA sequence: TGTGCCAGCAGCGGAGCGGCTAGCGGGGGTGATGAGCAGTTCTTC. Translated, it gives CASSGAASGGDEQFF.

J is TRBJ1-2 and V is TRBV7-6; 9 bases are a match to TRBD1. This CDR3 has 16 residues. Germline CDR1 reads SGHVS; CDR2 reads FNYEAQ. The V segment lost 5 bases and the J segment 6 bases; nucleotides outside the gene matches: 13. The CDR3 sequence: CASSPQWDRALDGYTF. The DNA for the CDR3 is TGTGCCAGCAGCCCCCAATGGGACAGGGCTTTAGATGGCTACACCTTC.

The chain combines TRBV19 with TRBJ1-1; D gene uncertain. The CDR3 is 15 amino acids. The germline gives CDR1 LNHDA, CDR2 SQIVND (reference sequence). The germline V and J ends were trimmed by 7 bases and 6 bases, with 21 bases remaining between them. DNA of the CDR3: TGTGCCAGTACTGAGAGAGGTGGAGGGTCCGCTGAAGCTTTCTTT. The encoded protein is CASTERGGGSAEAFF.